The 15 T cell receptor beta chains listed next were all sequenced from one sample in a study of shared clonotypes between healthy human individuals. Profiled with immunoSEQ multiplex PCR; TCRdb holds only in-frame clones, not every one. The table shows about 560,000 clones, with around 76% occurring only once. The sequenced sample was PBMCs. The receptor source for this set is a woman aged 40 to 50 in good health. Some clones in this sample may be carry-over from other donors' samples.

The rearrangement links TRBV4-2 to TRBJ2-3; 8 positions match TRBD2. CDR1 LGHNA and CDR2 YNFKEQ come from the germline V gene. This CDR3 has 15 amino acids. Germline trimming cut 3 bases from V and 2 bases from J; bases unmatched to any gene: 4. The CDR3 protein is CASSHPGGVTDTQYF. The CDR3 DNA is TGTGCCAGCAGCCACCCCGGGGGGGTCACAGATACGCAGTATTTT.

This chain connects TRBV5-6 to TRBJ2-7; TRBD2 matches at 9 bases. V shed 0 bases, J shed 7 bases, and the junction held 8 bases outside the gene matches. This CDR3 has 15 amino acids. The V gene's germline CDR1 is SGHDT and CDR2 YYEEEE. The CDR3 bases are TGTGCCAGCAGCTTGGATAGCGGGAGCGGGAGGGAGCAGTACTTC. Translated, it gives CASSLDSGSGREQYF.

V is TRBV30 and J is TRBJ2-7; unclear D gene. The CDR3 covers 15 residues. Trimming shortened V by 0 bases and J by 0 bases, and 12 bases separated the two germline ends. Per the germline V gene, CDR1 is GTSNPN and CDR2 is SVGIG (reference sequence). The CDR3 reads CAWSVLSGPSYEQYF. The CDR3 region has the DNA TGTGCCTGGAGTGTCTTATCTGGCCCCTCCTACGAGCAGTACTTC.

The V and J genes are TRBV6-5 and TRBJ1-4, with 8 bases fitting TRBD1. The junction had 11 bases not matched to a gene; V was cut back by 6 bases and J by 8 bases. This CDR3 is built from 15 residues. Germline V gives CDR1 MNHEY, CDR2 SVGAGI. CDR3 residues: CASRDRAEIREKLFF. CDR3 in DNA: TGTGCCAGCAGGGACAGGGCGGAAATTAGGGAAAAACTGTTTTTT.

CDR3 in DNA: TGTGCCAGTAGTAACCTTGGACAGGGCGGGAGCAATCAGCCCCAGCATTTT. It codes for CASSNLGQGGSNQPQHF. The chain couples TRBV19 to TRBJ1-5, with 8 bases matching TRBD1. The germline CDR1 and CDR2 sequences are LNHDA and SQIVND (reference sequence). CDR3 length: 17 amino acids. J was trimmed by 1 base and V by 4 bases; bases with no gene match: 9.

This clone was observed once. The chain is built from TRBV11-1 and TRBJ2-3; 10 bases are shared with TRBD1. The V and J ends lost 5 bases and 2 bases, in that order; junction bases with no gene match: 7. This CDR3 region has 16 residues. Germline V gene sequence: CDR1 SGHAT, CDR2 FQDESV (reference sequence). The CDR3: CASSPGQGRDTDTQYF. In nucleotides, the CDR3 is TGTGCCAGCAGCCCGGGACAGGGGCGGGACACAGATACGCAGTATTTT.

Points on this clone: The junction departs from germline at one end; a sequencing error may be responsible. Other DNA sequences in this sample translate to the same CDR3. The chain combines TRBV5-6 with TRBJ1-5; D uncertain. CDR1 SGHDT and CDR2 YYEEEE come from the germline V gene. This CDR3 has 13 residues. This CDR3 is CASSLGSNQPQHF. The CDR3 nucleotides read TGTGCCAGCAGCTTGGGTAGCAATCAGCCTCAGCATTTT. The whole variable domain, remainder taken from reference TRBV5-6 and TRBJ1-5, is DAGVTQSPTHLIKTRGQQVTLRCSPKSGHDTVSWYQQALGQGPQFIFQYYEEEERQRGNFPDRFSGHQFPNYSSELNVNALLLGDSALYLCASSLGSNQPQHFGDGTRLSIL.

This chain joins TRBV4-2 and TRBJ2-3, with 7 bases that match TRBD2. The CDR3 is 19 residues long. The trim removed 2 bases at V and 2 bases at J, leaving 16 bases unmatched. Germline V gene data show CDR1 as LGHNA and CDR2 as YNFKEQ. The CDR3 nucleotides read TGTGCCAGCAGCCAAATCCTGTCCCAATCCCTAGCGGTCACAGATACGCAGTATTTT. It yields the protein CASSQILSQSLAVTDTQYF.

CDR3 residues: CASSPGTSGPYEQYF. The CDR3 region has the DNA TGCGCCAGCAGCCCCGGGACTAGCGGGCCGTACGAGCAGTACTTC. The chain couples TRBV5-1 to TRBJ2-7; 12 bases match TRBD2. Trimming removed 4 bases from V and 4 bases from J; junction bases left unmatched: 6. Germline CDR1 reads SGHRS; CDR2 reads YFSETQ. This CDR3 is 15 amino acids long.

The rearrangement uses TRBV7-2 and TRBJ2-5, with unresolved D. CDR1 is SGHTA and CDR2 is FQGNSA in the germline V gene. Trimming shortened V by 5 bases and J by 0 bases, and 10 bases separated the two germline ends. There are 14 residues in the CDR3. CDR3 DNA sequence: TGTGCCAGCAGCCCGCGGCGAAACCAAGAGACCCAGTACTTC. Encoded protein: CASSPRRNQETQYF.

In its sample, this clone was seen once. This chain connects TRBV6-4 to TRBJ1-1; TRBD1 matches at 10 bases. The J segment lost 4 bases and the V segment lost 2 bases, leaving 19 bases of the junction unmatched. This CDR3 has 20 residues. The germline gives CDR1 MRHNA, CDR2 SNTAGT. CDR3 sequence (DNA): TGTGCCAGCAGTGACCCTTTGCCCGGACAGGGGGGTAAGAGGATCACTGAAGCTTTCTTT. Amino acid sequence: CASSDPLPGQGGKRITEAFF.

The chain joins TRBV28 to TRBJ1-2; D not certain. This CDR3 region has 14 residues. Trimming stripped 1 base from V and 6 bases from J, with 12 bases between. Germline lookup yields CDR1 MDHEN and CDR2 SYDVKM. CDR3 in amino acids: CASSLLGPDNGYTF. The CDR3 DNA follows: TGTGCCAGCAGTTTATTAGGGCCGGATAATGGCTACACCTTC.

This chain joins TRBV5-1 and TRBJ1-1; D may be TRBD1 (5 bases). The CDR3 is 15 amino acids. The ends were cut back, 0 bases at V and 1 base at J, with 10 bases in the middle. Germline CDR1 reads SGHRS; CDR2 reads YFSETQ. The CDR3 sequence: CASSLVPGSNTEAFF. The DNA of the CDR3 is TGCGCCAGCAGCTTGGTGCCAGGGTCGAACACTGAAGCTTTCTTT.

In nucleotides, the CDR3 is TGTGCCAGTCGACGAGAGTACGGAAACTATGGCTACACCTTC. Translated, it gives CASRREYGNYGYTF. This chain links TRBV19 with TRBJ1-2; D unclear. Germline V gene lookup returns CDR1 LNHDA and CDR2 SQIVND (reference sequence). This CDR3 contains 14 residues. Trimming cost V 8 bases and J 2 bases, with 15 bases left between them. Full variable domain (outside the CDR3, taken from reference TRBV19 and TRBJ1-2): DGGITQSPKYLFRKEGQNVTLSCEQNLNHDAMYWYRQDPGQGLRLIYYSQIVNDFQKGDIAEGYSVSREKKESFPLTVTSAQKNPTAFYLCASRREYGNYGYTFGSGTRLTVV.

The rearrangement joins TRBV2 to TRBJ2-2, with 8 positions matching TRBD1. With V trimmed by 5 bases and J by 7 bases, 9 bases remained unmatched. Germline lookup yields CDR1 SNHLY and CDR2 FYNNEI. The CDR3 is 15 residues long. The CDR3 spells CASSIRTGSYGELFF. For the CDR3, the DNA is TGTGCCAGCAGTATTCGGACAGGGAGTTACGGGGAGCTGTTTTTT.